Below, 32 T cell receptor beta chains from the same sample are listed, as sequenced in a study of blood T cell repertoires in COVID-19. Sequencing used immunoSEQ multiplex PCR; TCRdb keeps in-frame clones, though not all of them. The data show more than 250,000 clones, around 83% seen once. Specimen: peripheral blood. The source is a man aged 18 to 29 with active or convalescent COVID-19.

The V and J genes are TRBV5-1 and TRBJ2-2; 7 bases align to TRBD1. CDR1 and CDR2 from the germline V gene are SGHRS and YFSETQ. CDR3 length: 19 amino acids. The V segment lost 4 bases and the J segment 6 bases; nucleotides outside the gene matches: 21. In DNA form, the CDR3 reads TGCGCCAGCAGCGCCAGACAGGGCCAGAAAGCAACGCTTCCCGGGGAGCTGTTTTTT. Its translation: CASSARQGQKATLPGELFF.

This sequence joins TRBV30 and TRBJ2-5; 8 bases match TRBD1. The V gene's germline CDR1 is GTSNPN and CDR2 SVGIG (reference sequence). Trimming at V came to 2 bases and at J to 3 bases, leaving 8 bases not matched to a gene. The CDR3 runs to 15 residues. This CDR3 reads CAWSPGTGGEETQYF. CDR3 nucleotide sequence: TGTGCCTGGAGTCCCGGGACAGGTGGGGAAGAGACCCAGTACTTC.

About this clone itself: Other nucleotide sequences from this sample produce the same CDR3. V gene TRBV7-7 combines with J gene TRBJ2-2; D possibly corresponds to TRBD2 (7 bases). The germline V gene has CDR1 SSHAT and CDR2 FNYEAQ (reference sequence). This CDR3 comprises 16 residues. The V end lost 1 base, the J end lost 1 base, and 10 bases lay between the germline ends. The CDR3: CASSLEGGLNTGELFF. The CDR3 nucleotides are TGTGCCAGCAGCTTAGAGGGGGGGCTGAACACCGGGGAGCTGTTTTTT. The complete variable domain, with remaining parts taken from reference TRBV7-7 and TRBJ2-2, reads GAGVSQSPRYKVTKRGQDVTLRCDPISSHATLYWYQQALGQGPEFLTYFNYEAQPDKSGLPSDRFSAERPEGSISTLTIQRTEQRDSAMYRCASSLEGGLNTGELFFGEGSRLTVL.

This rearrangement joins TRBV7-2 to TRBJ2-1, with 7 bases that match TRBD2. The length of the CDR3 is 15 residues. Per the germline V gene, CDR1 is SGHTA and CDR2 is FQGNSA. The V gene end was trimmed by 0 bases and the J gene end by 9 bases; junction bases not matched to a gene: 8. CDR3 region: CASSLAGGLAAEQFF. The CDR3 nucleotides read TGTGCCAGCAGCTTAGCGGGTGGGCTAGCGGCTGAGCAGTTCTTC.

This clone was counted once. The chain couples TRBV6-6 to TRBJ2-5; 10 positions agree with TRBD1. After removal of 5 bases from V and 5 bases from J, the junction contained 14 bases not matched to a gene. The germline V gene encodes CDR1 MNHNY and CDR2 SVGAGI (reference sequence). The CDR3 runs to 17 residues. The chain's CDR3 is CASSPGPGTGDRETQYF. For the CDR3, the DNA is TGTGCCAGCAGTCCCGGACCCGGGACAGGGGACAGGGAGACCCAGTACTTC.

The chain carries TRBV20-1 and TRBJ1-4; unclear D gene. This CDR3 comprises 11 residues. V was trimmed by 6 bases and J by 8 bases, leaving 10 bases between them. Germline lookup yields CDR1 DFQATT and CDR2 SNEGSKA (reference sequence). The CDR3 bases are TGCAGTGCGGAGCAGTTAGAAAAACTGTTTTTT. It encodes CSAEQLEKLFF.

The chain recombines TRBV4-2 with TRBJ2-2, with a weak D call TRBD2 (7 bases). The V gene's germline CDR1 is LGHNA and CDR2 YNFKEQ. The CDR3 consists of 16 residues. The ends were cut back, 4 bases at V and 7 bases at J, with 19 bases in the middle. In DNA form, the CDR3 reads TGTGCCAGCAGCCCAACTGCCTCAGGGGAGGGCGGGGAGCTGTTTTTT. Translation gives CASSPTASGEGGELFF.

The rearrangement joins TRBV5-6 to TRBJ2-7; 8 nucleotides agree with TRBD1. The germline V gene has CDR1 SGHDT and CDR2 YYEEEE. The CDR3 loop spans 15 amino acids. The V and J ends lost 2 bases and 4 bases, in that order; junction bases with no gene match: 8. CDR3 amino acids: CASSFAGGLAYEQYF. The CDR3 nucleotides read TGTGCCAGCAGCTTCGCAGGGGGCCTTGCTTACGAGCAGTACTTC.

The CDR3 nucleotides read TGTGCCAGCTCACAAAACCCGACAGCCTTGTACTCTGGAAACACCATATATTTT. This translates into CASSQNPTALYSGNTIYF. The chain employs TRBV18 and TRBJ1-3; TRBD1 is a possible D gene (5 bases). Germline V gives CDR1 KGHSH, CDR2 LQKENI. Trimming removed 4 bases from V and 0 bases from J, with 19 bases in between. The CDR3 is 18 amino acids.

The V gene is TRBV6-1, the J gene TRBJ2-2; 8 bases fit TRBD1. In germline, CDR1 is MNHNS, CDR2 SASEGT. V was clipped by 3 bases and J by 9 bases; unmatched bases: 3. The CDR3 consists of 13 residues. The CDR3 DNA reads TGTGCCAGCAGTGAGGGACAGGCAAGGGAGCTGTTTTTT. This gives the protein CASSEGQARELFF.

The CDR3 DNA reads TGTGCCAGTAGTGAAGGAAGGAGGGGGTTCTTC. Translated: CASSEGRRGFF. The chain couples TRBV19 to TRBJ2-1, with D possibly being TRBD2 (6 bases). Trimming cost V 5 bases and J 15 bases, with 14 bases left between them. Germline CDR1 is LNHDA and CDR2 is SQIVND (reference sequence). The CDR3 spans 11 residues.

This clone was seen a few times. The V gene is TRBV28, the J gene TRBJ1-2; TRBD1 might be the D (5 bases). CDR3 size: 13 residues. CDR1 MDHEN and CDR2 SYDVKM come from the germline V gene. Trimming removed 7 bases from V and 7 bases from J, with 16 bases in between. CDR3 sequence reads: CASTQETTGGYTF. The CDR3 DNA reads TGTGCCAGCACGCAGGAAACCACAGGTGGCTACACCTTC.

A few counts support this clone. The chain is built from TRBV4-1 and TRBJ2-7, with a possible D match to TRBD1 (6 bases). V was trimmed by 1 base and J by 4 bases, leaving 17 bases between them. The CDR3 runs 16 residues. Germline CDR1 and CDR2: MGHRA and YSYEKL. The CDR3 loop reads CASSQVGTGSWYEQYF. The CDR3 DNA reads as TGCGCCAGCAGCCAAGTTGGAACAGGGAGTTGGTACGAGCAGTACTTC.

The chain employs TRBV6-1 and TRBJ1-3, with TRBD1 identical over 8 bases. With 1 base clipped from V and 4 bases from J, the junction kept 6 bases outside the gene matches. Germline CDR1 and CDR2: MNHNS and SASEGT. This CDR3 is 16 amino acids long. This CDR3 is CASSEVPRGRGNTIYF. The CDR3 DNA reads as TGTGCCAGCAGTGAAGTGCCCAGGGGGCGCGGAAACACCATATATTTT.

This rearrangement joins TRBV28 to TRBJ1-5; TRBD1 might be the D (6 bases). This CDR3 is built from 16 residues. Germline assignment: CDR1 MDHEN and CDR2 SYDVKM. V was pared by 1 base and J by 0 bases, with 10 bases between. CDR3 sequence reads: CASSLYRDSSNQPQHF. In DNA form, the CDR3 reads TGTGCCAGCAGTTTATACAGGGATTCTAGCAATCAGCCCCAGCATTTT.

The chain links TRBV29-1 to TRBJ2-7; 9 nucleotides agree with TRBD2. The CDR3 length is 15 residues. Germline CDR1 reads SQVTM; CDR2 reads ANQGSEA. The V and J ends lost 7 bases and 0 bases, in that order; junction bases with no gene match: 10. The CDR3 nucleotides are TGCAGCGCCCGAAGCGTAGCGGGAGCCTCCTACGAGCAGTACTTC. It yields the protein CSARSVAGASYEQYF.

This sequence joins TRBV4-2 and TRBJ2-5; 7 bases are shared with TRBD2. The V gene end was trimmed by 1 base and the J gene end by 0 bases; junction bases not matched to a gene: 11. CDR1 and CDR2 (germline): LGHNA, YNFKEQ. The CDR3 spans 18 residues. In nucleotides, the CDR3 is TGTGCCAGCAGCCAAGGTTTGAGTGGGGGAGGGTACCAAGAGACCCAGTACTTC. It specifies CASSQGLSGGGYQETQYF.

This clone was seen just once. V gene TRBV11-2 combines with J gene TRBJ2-3; 12 bases match TRBD2. The CDR3 is 16 residues long. The germline CDR1 and CDR2 sequences are SGHAT and FQNNGV. V was clipped by 5 bases and J by 1 base; unmatched bases: 4. The CDR3 is CASSELAGGGTDTQYF. The CDR3 DNA reads TGTGCCAGCAGCGAACTAGCGGGAGGTGGCACAGATACGCAGTATTTT.

J is TRBJ2-2 and V is TRBV12-3 or TRBV12-4; D gene unclear. Trimming left V 4 bases short and J 7 bases short, with 10 bases between. The CDR3 has 13 amino acids. Written as DNA, the CDR3 is TGTGCCAGCAGTTCCCGACTCGACGGGGAGCTGTTTTTT. This gives the protein CASSSRLDGELFF.

The chain is built from TRBV27 and TRBJ2-2, with 10 bases lining up with TRBD2. V lost 8 bases to trimming and J lost 5 bases; unmatched junction nucleotides: 8. This CDR3 is 15 amino acids long. Germline V gene lookup returns CDR1 MNHEY and CDR2 SMNVEV (reference sequence). This CDR3 is CASRGGSGGTGELFF. The CDR3 DNA is TGTGCCAGCCGAGGGGGTAGCGGGGGGACCGGGGAGCTGTTTTTT.

The chain carries TRBV2 and TRBJ1-3; the D is unclear. V lost 8 bases and J 0 bases, leaving 11 bases between the germline ends. Per germline, CDR1 SNHLY and CDR2 FYNNEI. This CDR3 has 14 amino acids. CDR3 sequence: CASQEGLSGNTIYF. The CDR3 nucleotides are TGTGCCAGCCAGGAAGGCCTCTCTGGAAACACCATATATTTT.

This clone was seen at least ten times. V is TRBV30 and J is TRBJ2-7; tentatively, D is TRBD1 (5 bases). CDR1 is GTSNPN, CDR2 SVGIG, per germline (reference sequence). V was shortened by 0 bases and J by 1 base, with 10 bases between the two germline ends. The CDR3 runs to 14 residues. The CDR3 nucleotides are TGTGCCTGGAGTGTATCGGACAAATCCTACGAGCAGTACTTC. Its protein product is CAWSVSDKSYEQYF.

J is TRBJ2-6 and V is TRBV9; 9 bases are a match to TRBD1. Trimming removed 3 bases from V and 0 bases from J; junction bases left unmatched: 10. Germline V gives CDR1 SGDLS, CDR2 YYNGEE. CDR3 length: 19 residues. The CDR3 loop is CASSGDGTGSSSGANVLTF. CDR3 bases: TGTGCCAGCAGCGGAGACGGGACAGGGTCCTCCTCTGGGGCCAACGTCCTGACTTTC.

This clone has only one observation. V is TRBV4-3 and J is TRBJ2-3; 11 nucleotides agree with TRBD2. J gave up 6 bases and V 3 bases, and 11 bases lay outside the gene matches. The CDR3 covers 17 residues. Germline-derived CDR1 and CDR2 are LGHNA and YSLEER. The CDR3 sequence is CASSQQRRLAGLDTQYF. The CDR3 DNA reads as TGCGCCAGCAGCCAGCAACGTCGACTAGCGGGATTGGATACGCAGTATTTT.

This clone showed up just once. The chain combines TRBV9 with TRBJ2-1; TRBD2 is a possible D gene (6 bases). The germline gives CDR1 SGDLS, CDR2 YYNGEE. This CDR3 spans 14 amino acids. V shed 4 bases and J shed 8 bases, with 16 bases lying between them. CDR3 protein: CASSPLGTGDEQFF. The CDR3 DNA follows: TGTGCCAGCAGCCCCCTGGGGACTGGCGATGAGCAGTTCTTC.

This sequence joins TRBV28 and TRBJ1-2; TRBD1 is a possible D gene (5 bases). V was trimmed by 8 bases and J by 2 bases, leaving 12 bases between them. Germline CDR1 MDHEN, CDR2 SYDVKM. The CDR3 consists of 13 residues. The CDR3 spells CASQTTVNYGYTF. DNA of the CDR3: TGTGCCAGCCAGACGACAGTAAACTATGGCTACACCTTC.

The chain links TRBV12-5 to TRBJ1-2; 10 positions agree with TRBD1. Trimming at V came to 2 bases and at J to 7 bases, leaving 25 bases not matched to a gene. This CDR3 contains 21 residues. CDR1 and CDR2 (germline): LGHNT, FRNRAP. CDR3 DNA sequence: TGTGCTAGTGGTTTGCTCACGGGTTCCGGGACAGGGGATACCCCTAAGGGTGGCTACACCTTC. Its protein is CASGLLTGSGTGDTPKGGYTF.

The V gene is TRBV10-1, the J gene TRBJ2-1; weak D call: TRBD1 (6 bases). V gave up 0 bases and J gave up 3 bases, with 12 bases separating them. This CDR3 comprises 16 residues. From germline, CDR1 is WNHNN and CDR2 SYGVQD (reference sequence). This CDR3 is CASSESRTAFYNEQFF. DNA for the CDR3: TGCGCCAGCAGTGAGTCACGGACAGCCTTCTACAATGAGCAGTTCTTC.

As DNA, the CDR3 is TGTGCCAGCAAGCCCGAAGGAAACACCATATATTTT. Protein product: CASKPEGNTIYF. J is TRBJ1-3 and V is TRBV12-3 or TRBV12-4; D is undetermined. The CDR3 sequence is 12 residues long. Trimming took off 7 bases at V and 4 bases at J, with 8 bases between the two ends.

The genes are TRBV27 and TRBJ2-7; D is uncertain. This CDR3 has 13 residues. The germline V gene encodes CDR1 MNHEY and CDR2 SMNVEV (reference sequence). The V gene lost 6 bases and the J gene lost 4 bases, with 13 bases spanning the gap. Here the CDR3 reads CASSRYPTYEQYF. The CDR3, as DNA: TGTGCCAGCAGCCGATATCCCACTTACGAGCAGTACTTC.

This clone was picked up a small number of times. This chain uses TRBV5-5 with TRBJ2-5; possible D gene TRBD1, 6 bases. V was shortened by 4 bases and J by 2 bases, with 12 bases between the two germline ends. The CDR3 has 14 residues. Per germline, CDR1 SGHKS and CDR2 YYEKEE (reference sequence). The CDR3 is CASSLLTGQETQYF. The CDR3 nucleotides read TGTGCCAGCAGCCTGCTGACAGGTCAAGAGACCCAGTACTTC.

This clone was seen at least ten times. The CDR3 DNA reads as TGTGCCAGCAGCTCAATCTCAGGACAGCAAGAGACCCAGTACTTC. This gives the protein CASSSISGQQETQYF. The chain recombines TRBV7-9 with TRBJ2-5; tentative D call: TRBD1 (6 bases). Trimming removed 4 bases at V and 2 bases at J, with 14 bases between. CDR3 length: 15 amino acids. In germline, CDR1 is SEHNR, CDR2 FQNEAQ (reference sequence).